This T cell receptor beta chain came from a study of blood T cell repertoires in COVID-19. Study-level information: T cells, B-cell-depleted T cells, or PBMCs supplied cDNA or gDNA.

As originally analysed: Estimation of nucleated cell counts was performed using reference gene primer amplification. Generated by immunoSEQ multiplex PCR, the TCRdb table keeps only in-frame clones and is missing some. Clone size and the V and J calls come from that table; the DNA yielded D and trimming. The sample includes around 280,000 clones, roughly 86% of them seen just once. V was pared by 5 bases and J by 5 bases, with 6 bases of the junction left unmatched. The CDR3 runs to 15 residues. CDR1 and CDR2 (germline): MRHNA, SNTAGT. Source material: peripheral blood. The receptor was isolated from a man between 65 and 80 years old with acute or convalescent COVID-19. V is TRBV6-4 and J is TRBJ1-6, with 7 bases lining up with TRBD1. The CDR3 bases are TGTGCCAGCAGTCGATCCGGGACAGATAATTCACCCCTCCACTTT. Its protein is CASSRSGTDNSPLHF.